The text below deals with one TCR beta chain. The antigen is not known. This entry belongs to a study of Ad26.COV2.S vaccination and SARS-CoV-2 variants. Overall study findings and caveats: The breadth of spike-specific CD8+ and CD4+ T cell responses after vaccination was reportedly substantial. Vaccinated individuals (as opposed to placebo recipients) had higher spike-specific TCR breadth.

CDR1 and CDR2 (germline): LNHNV, YYDKDF (reference sequence). The CDR3 extends over 16 amino acids. V lost 0 bases and J 7 bases, leaving 13 bases between the germline ends. Generated by immunoSEQ multiplex PCR, the TCRdb table keeps only in-frame clones and is missing some. This table holds over 85,000 clones, roughly 85% found once. The receptor comes from a human donor who had recovered from COVID-19. The chain combines TRBV15 with TRBJ1-6, with D tentatively TRBD1 (6 bases). Sample: peripheral blood, taken after recovery from COVID-19. In DNA, the CDR3 is TGTGCCACCAGCAGAGAAAACAGGGCATCGAATTCACCCCTCCACTTT. Amino acids: CATSRENRASNSPLHF.